The 20 T cell receptor beta chains given below trace back to one sample, sequenced in a study of vaccination and CD4 T cells after COVID-19. Using its own MiXCR run on the PCR reads, TCRdb lists one record per CDR3 protein. The repertoire holds around 20,000 distinct CDR3 sequences, with about 58% as singletons. Source: CD4+ T cells from blood, taken before SARS-CoV-2 vaccination. Receptor source: a human donor who had recovered from COVID-19.

The chain has TRBV4-3 and TRBJ2-7; D is undetermined. V was shortened by 2 bases and J by 7 bases, with 12 bases between the two germline ends. CDR1 and CDR2 (germline): LGHNA, YSLEER. The CDR3 has 13 amino acids. The CDR3 nucleotides read TGCGCCAGCAGCCAAAAGAAGGTAGGTGAGCAGTACTTC. Translation: CASSQKKVGEQYF.

This clonotype occurred a few times. The chain has TRBV7-9 and TRBJ2-5, with 8 bases matching TRBD2. CDR1 is SEHNR and CDR2 is FQNEAQ in the germline V gene (reference sequence). The ends lost 5 bases at V and 4 bases at J; junction bases unmatched: 12. The CDR3 runs 16 residues. In DNA, the CDR3 is TGTGCCAGCAGCGATAGACTAAGCGGGAGCGGAGAGACCCAGTACTTC. Translating gives CASSDRLSGSGETQYF.

The rearrangement links TRBV6-1 to TRBJ2-2, with TRBD1 matching over 8 bases. The CDR3 is 16 amino acids. Germline V gives CDR1 MNHNS, CDR2 SASEGT. Trimming at V came to 6 bases and at J to 2 bases, leaving 8 bases not matched to a gene. The DNA for the CDR3 is TGTGCCAGCAGGGCGCCGGGACAGGCTAACACCGGGGAGCTGTTTTTT. The encoded protein is CASRAPGQANTGELFF.

The genes are TRBV20-1 and TRBJ2-6, with a possible D match to TRBD2 (5 bases). CDR3 length equals 14 residues. Trimming left V 6 bases short and J 3 bases short, with 12 bases between. Per germline, CDR1 DFQATT and CDR2 SNEGSKA (reference sequence). The CDR3 nucleotides read TGCAGTGCGGTCCCAGGAGGTGGGGCCAACGTCCTGACTTTC. Protein: CSAVPGGGANVLTF.

This chain links TRBV18 with TRBJ2-3, with D hard to call. Germline CDR1 is KGHSH and CDR2 is LQKENI. The CDR3 runs 15 residues. Deletions cut 2 bases from V and 3 bases from J, with 12 bases between. This chain's CDR3 is CASSPDMVQTDTQYF. The CDR3 nucleotides read TGTGCCAGCTCACCAGACATGGTTCAAACAGATACGCAGTATTTT.

The chain joins TRBV11-2 to TRBJ2-7, with 11 bases lining up with TRBD2. The germline CDR1 and CDR2 sequences are SGHAT and FQNNGV. The CDR3 contains 16 residues. J was trimmed by 8 bases and V by 0 bases; bases with no gene match: 9. The CDR3 sequence: CASSLDRTSGSTKQYF. In nucleotides, the CDR3 is TGTGCCAGCAGCTTAGATCGCACTAGCGGGAGTACCAAGCAGTACTTC.

The chain couples TRBV11-2 to TRBJ2-7, with 14 bases identical to TRBD2. Germline assignment: CDR1 SGHAT and CDR2 FQNNGV. Trimming at V came to 4 bases and at J to 9 bases, leaving 8 bases not matched to a gene. The CDR3 runs to 15 residues. CDR3 nucleotide sequence: TGTGCCAGCAGCTCAACCGGGACTAGCGGGAGCGGGCAGTACTTC. Amino acids: CASSSTGTSGSGQYF.

V gene TRBV2 combines with J gene TRBJ2-1, with D possibly TRBD2 on 6 matching bases. The CDR3 covers 14 residues. The ends were cut back, 5 bases at V and 0 bases at J, with 8 bases in the middle. The germline V gene has CDR1 SNHLY and CDR2 FYNNEI. The CDR3 bases are TGTGCCAGCAGTCTGGAGGGCTCCTACAATGAGCAGTTCTTC. This gives the protein CASSLEGSYNEQFF. The variable domain in full, completed from reference TRBV2 and TRBJ2-1, reads EPEVTQTPSHQVTQMGQEVILRCVPISNHLYFYWYRQILGQKVEFLVSFYNNEISEKSEIFDDQFSVERPDGSNFTLKIRSTKLEDSAMYFCASSLEGSYNEQFFGPGTRLTVL.

By share, this clonotype counts as large. The DNA for the CDR3 is TGCAGTGCTAGAAAGGGGAGTTATGGCTACACCTTC. Translating gives CSARKGSYGYTF. The chain carries TRBV20-1 and TRBJ1-2; possibly TRBD1 for D (5 bases). Germline lookup yields CDR1 DFQATT and CDR2 SNEGSKA (reference sequence). V lost 2 bases and J 5 bases, leaving 9 bases between the germline ends. This CDR3 has 12 amino acids.

This clonotype has a single count. The chain is built from TRBV20-1 and TRBJ1-2; D call uncertain. Trimming shortened V by 5 bases and J by 4 bases, and 17 bases separated the two germline ends. Germline V gives CDR1 DFQATT, CDR2 SNEGSKA (reference sequence). CDR3 length equals 14 residues. The CDR3 reads CSAAGERSSYGYTF. In DNA form, the CDR3 reads TGCAGTGCTGCCGGAGAAAGGAGCAGCTATGGCTACACCTTC.

CDR3 loop: CASRAPQGNQPQHF. In DNA, the CDR3 is TGTGCCTCGCGAGCACCCCAGGGCAATCAGCCCCAGCATTTT. V and J are TRBV19 and TRBJ1-5; no reliable D call. Looked up from germline, CDR1 is LNHDA and CDR2 is SQIVND (reference sequence). V lost 11 bases and J 2 bases, leaving 16 bases between the germline ends. CDR3 size: 14 residues.

The genes are TRBV7-9 and TRBJ1-5, with 10 bases aligning to TRBD1. V shed 5 bases, J shed 6 bases, and the junction held 4 bases outside the gene matches. The V gene's germline CDR1 is SEHNR and CDR2 FQNEAQ (reference sequence). This CDR3 contains 14 residues. This CDR3 reads CASSPTGGGQPQHF. The CDR3 region has the DNA TGTGCCAGCAGCCCGACAGGGGGCGGTCAGCCCCAGCATTTT.

The rearrangement joins TRBV5-4 to TRBJ2-3; 8 nucleotides line up with TRBD1. CDR1 is SGHNT, CDR2 YYREEE, per germline (reference sequence). J was trimmed by 2 bases and V by 4 bases; bases with no gene match: 6. The CDR3 has 15 amino acids. CDR3 nucleotides: TGTGCCAGCAGCCGCGGACAGGGAAACACAGATACGCAGTATTTT. Translating it yields CASSRGQGNTDTQYF.

The chain combines TRBV6-2 or TRBV6-3 with TRBJ1-5; D is ambiguous. With 2 bases removed from V and 1 base from J, the gap between germline ends came to 12 bases. The CDR3 has 16 residues. Germline CDR1 reads MNHEY; CDR2 reads SVGEGT. For the CDR3, the DNA is TGTGCCAGCAGTTACGAGCGAACAGAGAGCAATCAGCCCCAGCATTTT. Encoded protein: CASSYERTESNQPQHF.

The rearrangement uses TRBV27 and TRBJ2-1, with no clear D. Germline CDR1 reads MNHEY; CDR2 reads SMNVEV (reference sequence). Trimming removed 8 bases at V and 8 bases at J, with 16 bases between. The CDR3 extends over 13 amino acids. CDR3 sequence: CASRSWVPDEQFF. In nucleotides, the CDR3 is TGTGCCAGCCGATCCTGGGTACCCGATGAGCAGTTCTTC.

The V call is TRBV20-1, the J call TRBJ1-5, with 7 bases lining up with TRBD1. Trimming removed 1 base from V and 0 bases from J; junction bases left unmatched: 6. The germline CDR1 and CDR2 sequences are DFQATT and SNEGSKA (reference sequence). This CDR3 contains 16 residues. CDR3 bases: TGCAGTGCTAGAGGGGACAGCGAGTATAGCAATCAGCCCCAGCATTTT. It specifies CSARGDSEYSNQPQHF.

This sequence joins TRBV15 and TRBJ2-7; 8 nucleotides line up with TRBD2. J gave up 4 bases and V 4 bases, and 12 bases lay outside the gene matches. Germline CDR1 and CDR2: LNHNV and YYDKDF (reference sequence). The CDR3 length is 16 residues. The CDR3: CATSTGRWREEYEQYF. In DNA, the CDR3 is TGTGCCACCAGCACCGGGAGGTGGCGGGAGGAATACGAGCAGTACTTC.

CDR3 residues: CASSPRGSGTDTQYF. The DNA of the CDR3 is TGTGCCAGCAGCCCCCGGGGGTCCGGCACAGATACGCAGTATTTT. The J gene is TRBJ2-3, the V gene TRBV7-6; TRBD2 is a possible D gene (6 bases). V was shortened by 5 bases and J by 1 base, with 13 bases between the two germline ends. The CDR3 has 15 residues. The germline gives CDR1 SGHVS, CDR2 FNYEAQ.

V gene TRBV28 combines with J gene TRBJ1-5; 7 nucleotides match TRBD1. J was trimmed by 3 bases and V by 6 bases; bases with no gene match: 5. The CDR3 runs to 14 residues. The V gene's germline CDR1 is MDHEN and CDR2 SYDVKM. The CDR3 loop reads CASSQTGNNQPQHF. DNA for the CDR3: TGTGCCAGCAGCCAGACAGGGAACAATCAGCCCCAGCATTTT.

This clonotype was recorded only once. The chain has TRBV28 and TRBJ2-1, with D hard to call. The CDR3 runs 15 residues. V shed 2 bases and J shed 7 bases, with 15 bases lying between them. The germline CDR1 and CDR2 sequences are MDHEN and SYDVKM. CDR3 bases: TGTGCCAGCAGTTTACGCAGTCTCCTCGGTAATGAGCAGTTCTTC. Amino acid sequence: CASSLRSLLGNEQFF.